The rows below give T cell receptor beta chains drawn from one sample of a study of cytomegalovirus exposure and HLA in healthy donors. The data were produced by immunoSEQ multiplex PCR, yet TCRdb's version contains in-frame clones alone and is incomplete. The sample holds roughly 120,000 clones, around three quarters seen once. The sample was PBMCs. The receptor source for this set is a woman aged 45 to 65 in good health and CMV-seropositive. Each CDR3 is given with its conserved first and last residue. A D gene is named only where the DNA matches it firmly. For some rows the clone size is stated as once, few or many, or as a class when expanded; others skip it.

v_call: TRBV2
d_call: TRBD2
clone_size: .
j_call: TRBJ2-3
cdr3_nt: TGTGCCAGCAGTGGAATAGCGGGAGGCCCCGGCGATACGCAGTATTTT
cdr3_aa: CASSGIAGGPGDTQYF

v_call: TRBV7-2
d_call: .
clone_size: .
j_call: TRBJ1-5
cdr3_nt: TGTGCCAGCAGCCAACAGGCTGATCAGCCCCAGCATTTT
cdr3_aa: CASSQQADQPQHF

v_call: TRBV2
d_call: .
clone_size: .
j_call: TRBJ2-3
cdr3_nt: TGTGCCAGCGAGAGTACAGGAAGAGATACGCAGTATTTT
cdr3_aa: CASESTGRDTQYF

v_call: TRBV7-9
d_call: .
clone_size: few
j_call: TRBJ1-1
cdr3_nt: TGTGCCAGCAGCTCTGGGCAGAACACTGAAGCTTTCTTT
cdr3_aa: CASSSGQNTEAFF

v_call: TRBV14
d_call: .
clone_size: .
j_call: TRBJ2-5
cdr3_nt: TGTGCCAGCAGCCAGGGGGGTGTCAAGAGAGAGACCCAGTACTTC
cdr3_aa: CASSQGGVKRETQYF

v_call: TRBV16
d_call: .
clone_size: .
j_call: TRBJ2-7
cdr3_nt: TGTGCCAGCAGCCAATCGGAAGGAGGCGAGCAGTACTTC
cdr3_aa: CASSQSEGGEQYF

v_call: TRBV18
d_call: TRBD2
clone_size: .
j_call: TRBJ2-7
cdr3_nt: TGTGCCAGCTCACCTCCCGGGGGAGGGAAGTCGAGAGAGCAGTACTTC
cdr3_aa: CASSPPGGGKSREQYF

v_call: TRBV12-5
d_call: .
clone_size: .
j_call: TRBJ2-5
cdr3_nt: TGTGCTAGTGGTTTGACTCTATCGTACCAAGAGACCCAGTACTTC
cdr3_aa: CASGLTLSYQETQYF

v_call: TRBV7-3
d_call: .
clone_size: .
j_call: TRBJ2-6
cdr3_nt: TGTGCCAGCAGCTCCCAAGGCGAGGGCGTCCTGACTTTC
cdr3_aa: CASSSQGEGVLTF

v_call: TRBV7-8
d_call: TRBD1
clone_size: .
j_call: TRBJ2-3
cdr3_nt: TGTGCCAGCGTTCCGGACAGGGTCGGCACAGATACGCAGTATTTT
cdr3_aa: CASVPDRVGTDTQYF

v_call: TRBV5-1
d_call: .
clone_size: .
j_call: TRBJ1-4
cdr3_nt: TGCGCCAGCAGTCCGGGACACCGGGAAAAACTGTTTTTT
cdr3_aa: CASSPGHREKLFF

v_call: TRBV9
d_call: TRBD1
clone_size: .
j_call: TRBJ2-7
cdr3_nt: TGTGCCAGCAGCCCATGGGACAGGGATCGCGAGCAGTACTTC
cdr3_aa: CASSPWDRDREQYF

v_call: TRBV7-9
d_call: TRBD1
clone_size: .
j_call: TRBJ2-1
cdr3_nt: TGTGCCAGCAGCCCCTTGGCGGCAGGGGGAGCCTACAATGAGCAGTTCTTC
cdr3_aa: CASSPLAAGGAYNEQFF

v_call: TRBV6-1
d_call: TRBD2
clone_size: .
j_call: TRBJ2-2
cdr3_nt: TGTGCCAGCAGTAGCGGGACTAGTTACGGGGAGCTGTTTTTT
cdr3_aa: CASSSGTSYGELFF

v_call: TRBV7-9
d_call: TRBD1
clone_size: few
j_call: TRBJ1-2
cdr3_nt: TGTGCCAGCAGCCACGACAGGGTCTCTGGCTACACCTTC
cdr3_aa: CASSHDRVSGYTF

v_call: TRBV2
d_call: .
clone_size: .
j_call: TRBJ2-1
cdr3_nt: TGTGCCAGCAGGGGACTGGGCTCCTACAATGAGCAGTTCTTC
cdr3_aa: CASRGLGSYNEQFF

v_call: TRBV19
d_call: TRBD1
clone_size: few
j_call: TRBJ2-7
cdr3_nt: TGTGCCAGTAGTCGCCCAGGGGGAAGGGACGAGCAGTACTTC
cdr3_aa: CASSRPGGRDEQYF

v_call: TRBV14
d_call: TRBD1
clone_size: .
j_call: TRBJ1-4
cdr3_nt: TGTGCCAGCAGCCCGGGACAGTATAATGAAAAACTGTTTTTT
cdr3_aa: CASSPGQYNEKLFF

v_call: TRBV2
d_call: .
clone_size: .
j_call: TRBJ2-5
cdr3_nt: TGTGCCAGCAGTGGGCAGTCGTACCAAGAGACCCAGTACTTC
cdr3_aa: CASSGQSYQETQYF

v_call: TRBV7-2
d_call: .
clone_size: .
j_call: TRBJ2-1
cdr3_nt: TGTGCCAGCAGCTATCCATACAATGAGCAGTTCTTC
cdr3_aa: CASSYPYNEQFF

v_call: TRBV27
d_call: TRBD2
clone_size: .
j_call: TRBJ2-7
cdr3_nt: TGTGCCAGCAGTTTATTTTTTGCACTAGCGTCATACGAGCAGTACTTC
cdr3_aa: CASSLFFALASYEQYF

v_call: TRBV7-9
d_call: .
clone_size: .
j_call: TRBJ2-7
cdr3_nt: TGTGCCAGCAGCTTAGCAGCGGGGACAGGACCTATGGAGCAGTACTTC
cdr3_aa: CASSLAAGTGPMEQYF

v_call: TRBV29-1
d_call: .
clone_size: .
j_call: TRBJ2-7
cdr3_nt: TGCAGCGTTGAGGAACAGGGTTACGAGCAGTACTTC
cdr3_aa: CSVEEQGYEQYF

v_call: TRBV5-1
d_call: TRBD2
clone_size: .
j_call: TRBJ2-1
cdr3_nt: TGCGCCAGCAGAGCCCTAGCGGGAGGGTACAATGAGCAGTTCTTC
cdr3_aa: CASRALAGGYNEQFF

v_call: TRBV25-1
d_call: TRBD1
clone_size: .
j_call: TRBJ1-1
cdr3_nt: TGTGCCAGCAGTGCTGACAGGGGGCGTCTCACTGAAGCTTTCTTT
cdr3_aa: CASSADRGRLTEAFF

v_call: TRBV5-4
d_call: .
clone_size: .
j_call: TRBJ2-1
cdr3_nt: TGTGCCAGCAGCTTTACTAAATCCAATGAGCAGTTCTTC
cdr3_aa: CASSFTKSNEQFF

v_call: TRBV10-3
d_call: .
clone_size: .
j_call: TRBJ2-7
cdr3_nt: TGTGCCATCAGTGATGGCGGTACCCTCTACGAGCAGTACTTC
cdr3_aa: CAISDGGTLYEQYF

v_call: TRBV19
d_call: TRBD2
clone_size: .
j_call: TRBJ2-5
cdr3_nt: TGTGCCAGTAGCCAACCATGGGGGGGTGAGACCCAGTACTTC
cdr3_aa: CASSQPWGGETQYF

v_call: TRBV5-1
d_call: .
clone_size: .
j_call: TRBJ2-7
cdr3_nt: TGCGCCAGCAGCCCTCTGAGGAGGGATGAGTACGAGCAGTACTTC
cdr3_aa: CASSPLRRDEYEQYF

v_call: TRBV6-1
d_call: .
clone_size: few
j_call: TRBJ2-3
cdr3_nt: TGTGCCAGCAGTGTTCAGGGCACAGATACGCAGTATTTT
cdr3_aa: CASSVQGTDTQYF

v_call: TRBV5-5
d_call: .
clone_size: .
j_call: TRBJ2-1
cdr3_nt: TGTGCCAGCAGCTTGGCCGCGGGGGCAGGTTACAATGAGCAGTTCTTC
cdr3_aa: CASSLAAGAGYNEQFF

v_call: TRBV11-2
d_call: .
clone_size: .
j_call: TRBJ2-7
cdr3_nt: TGTGCGGTCAATGGGGCTAGCGTTTACGAGCAGTACTTC
cdr3_aa: CAVNGASVYEQYF

v_call: TRBV5-4
d_call: .
clone_size: .
j_call: TRBJ2-7
cdr3_nt: TGTGCCAGCAGTGAATGGCAGGGGATCTACGAGCAGTACTTC
cdr3_aa: CASSEWQGIYEQYF

v_call: TRBV4-2
d_call: TRBD2
clone_size: .
j_call: TRBJ2-3
cdr3_nt: TGTGCCAGCAGCTTTGGGACTAGCGGGCTCACAGATACGCAGTATTTT
cdr3_aa: CASSFGTSGLTDTQYF

v_call: TRBV10-3
d_call: .
clone_size: .
j_call: TRBJ1-6
cdr3_nt: TGTGCCATCAGTGAGTTTGGGACTTATAATTCACCCCTCCACTTT
cdr3_aa: CAISEFGTYNSPLHF

v_call: TRBV27
d_call: TRBD1
clone_size: few
j_call: TRBJ2-7
cdr3_nt: TGTGCCAGCAGTCCCGCGGACAGGGTATTTCGCGAGCAGTACTTC
cdr3_aa: CASSPADRVFREQYF